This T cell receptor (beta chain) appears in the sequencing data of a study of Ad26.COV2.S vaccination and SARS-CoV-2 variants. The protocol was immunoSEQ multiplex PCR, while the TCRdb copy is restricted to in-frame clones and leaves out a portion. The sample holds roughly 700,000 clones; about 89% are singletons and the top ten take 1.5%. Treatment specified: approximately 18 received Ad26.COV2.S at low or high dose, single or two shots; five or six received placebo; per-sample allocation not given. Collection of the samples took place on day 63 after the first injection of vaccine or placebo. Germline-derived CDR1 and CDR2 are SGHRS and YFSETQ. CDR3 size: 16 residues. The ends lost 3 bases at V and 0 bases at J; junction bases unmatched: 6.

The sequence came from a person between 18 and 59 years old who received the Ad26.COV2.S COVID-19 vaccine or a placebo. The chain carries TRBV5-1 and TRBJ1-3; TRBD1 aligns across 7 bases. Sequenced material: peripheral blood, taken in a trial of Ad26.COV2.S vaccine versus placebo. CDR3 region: CASSWTGVYSGNTIYF. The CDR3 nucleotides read TGCGCCAGCAGCTGGACAGGAGTATACTCTGGAAACACCATATATTTT. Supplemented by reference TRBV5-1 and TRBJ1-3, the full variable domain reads KAGVTQTPRYLIKTRGQQVTLSCSPISGHRSVSWYQQTPGQGLQFLFEYFSETQRNKGNFPGRFSGRQFSNSRSEMNVSTLELGDSALYLCASSWTGVYSGNTIYFGEGSWLTVV.